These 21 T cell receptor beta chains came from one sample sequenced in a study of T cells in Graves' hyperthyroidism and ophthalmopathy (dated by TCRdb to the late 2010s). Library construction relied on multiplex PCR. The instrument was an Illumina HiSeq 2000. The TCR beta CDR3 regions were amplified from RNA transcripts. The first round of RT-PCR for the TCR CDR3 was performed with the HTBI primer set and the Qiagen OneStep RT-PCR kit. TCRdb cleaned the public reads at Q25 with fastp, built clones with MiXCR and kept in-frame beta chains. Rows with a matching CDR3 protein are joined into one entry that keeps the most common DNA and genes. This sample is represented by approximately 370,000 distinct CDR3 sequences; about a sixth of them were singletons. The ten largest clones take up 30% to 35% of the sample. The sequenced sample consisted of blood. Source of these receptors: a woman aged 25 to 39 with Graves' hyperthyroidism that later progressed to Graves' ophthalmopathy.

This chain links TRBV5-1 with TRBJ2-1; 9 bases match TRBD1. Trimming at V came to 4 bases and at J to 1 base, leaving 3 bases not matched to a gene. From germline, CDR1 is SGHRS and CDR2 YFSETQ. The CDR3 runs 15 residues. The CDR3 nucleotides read TGCGCCAGCAGCCGACAGGGGGGGTCCTACAATGAGCAGTTCTTC. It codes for CASSRQGGSYNEQFF.

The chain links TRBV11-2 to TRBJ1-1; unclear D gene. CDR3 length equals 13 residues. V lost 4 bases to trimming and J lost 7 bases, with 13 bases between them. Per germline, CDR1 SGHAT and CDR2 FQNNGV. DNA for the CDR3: TGTGCCAGCAGCTCCCCCGTATCGGGTGAAGCTTTCTTT. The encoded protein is CASSSPVSGEAFF.

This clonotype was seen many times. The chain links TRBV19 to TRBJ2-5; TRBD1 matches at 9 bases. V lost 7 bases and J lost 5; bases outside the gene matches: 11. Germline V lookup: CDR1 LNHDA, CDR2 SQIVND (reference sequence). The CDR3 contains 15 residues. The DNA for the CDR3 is TGTGCCAGTAAGCACCTGACAGGGGGTGAGGAGACCCAGTACTTC. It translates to CASKHLTGGEETQYF.

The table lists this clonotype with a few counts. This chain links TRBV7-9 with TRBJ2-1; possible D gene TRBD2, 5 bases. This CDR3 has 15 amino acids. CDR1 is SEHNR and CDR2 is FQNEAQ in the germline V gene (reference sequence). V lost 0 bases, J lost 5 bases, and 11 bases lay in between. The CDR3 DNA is TGTGCCAGCAGCTTAGCGAACCCCGGGGACAATGAGCAGTTCTTC. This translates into CASSLANPGDNEQFF.

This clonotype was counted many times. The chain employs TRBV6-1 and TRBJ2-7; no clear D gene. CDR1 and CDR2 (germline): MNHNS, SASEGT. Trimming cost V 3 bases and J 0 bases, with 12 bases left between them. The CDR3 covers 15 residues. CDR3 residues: CASSERWQSSYEQYF. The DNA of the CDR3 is TGTGCCAGCAGTGAGAGGTGGCAGAGCTCCTACGAGCAGTACTTC.

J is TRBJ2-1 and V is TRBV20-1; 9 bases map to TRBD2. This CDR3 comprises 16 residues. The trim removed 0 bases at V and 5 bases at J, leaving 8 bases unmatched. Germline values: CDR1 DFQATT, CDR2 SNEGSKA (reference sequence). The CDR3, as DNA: TGCAGTGCTAGAGACCCGGGGCTAGCGGGAAACAATGAGCAGTTCTTC. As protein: CSARDPGLAGNNEQFF.

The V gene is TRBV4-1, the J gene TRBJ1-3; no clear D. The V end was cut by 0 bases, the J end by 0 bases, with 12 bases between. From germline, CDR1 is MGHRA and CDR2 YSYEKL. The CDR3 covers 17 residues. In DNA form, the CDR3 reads TGCGCCAGCAGCCAAGAACCTCCCGGAAGCTCTGGAAACACCATATATTTT. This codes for CASSQEPPGSSGNTIYF.

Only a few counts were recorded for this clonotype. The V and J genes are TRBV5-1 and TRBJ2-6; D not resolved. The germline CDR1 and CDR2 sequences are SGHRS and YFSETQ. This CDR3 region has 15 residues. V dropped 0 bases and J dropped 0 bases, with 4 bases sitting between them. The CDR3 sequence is CASSLESSGANVLTF. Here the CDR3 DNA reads TGCGCCAGCAGCTTGGAGAGCTCTGGGGCCAACGTCCTGACTTTC.

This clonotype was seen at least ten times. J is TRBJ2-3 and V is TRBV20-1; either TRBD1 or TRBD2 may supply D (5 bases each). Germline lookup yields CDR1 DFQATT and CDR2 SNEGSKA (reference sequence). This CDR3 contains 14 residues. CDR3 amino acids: CSLFDGTNTDTQYF. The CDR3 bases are TGCAGCTTGTTTGACGGGACCAACACAGATACGCAGTATTTT.

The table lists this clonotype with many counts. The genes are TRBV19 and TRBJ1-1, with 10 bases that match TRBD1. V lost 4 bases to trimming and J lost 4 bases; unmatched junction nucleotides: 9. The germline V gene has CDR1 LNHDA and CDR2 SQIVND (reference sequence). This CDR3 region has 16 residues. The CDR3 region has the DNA TGTGCCAGTAGTAAAAGAGGACAGGGGGTTGGCACTGAAGCTTTCTTT. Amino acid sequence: CASSKRGQGVGTEAFF.

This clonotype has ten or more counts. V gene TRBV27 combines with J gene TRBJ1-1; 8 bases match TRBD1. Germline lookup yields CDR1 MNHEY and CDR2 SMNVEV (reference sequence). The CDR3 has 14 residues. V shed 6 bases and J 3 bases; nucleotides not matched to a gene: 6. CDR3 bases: TGTGCCAGCAGCATGGACAGGGATGACACTGAAGCTTTCTTT. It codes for CASSMDRDDTEAFF.

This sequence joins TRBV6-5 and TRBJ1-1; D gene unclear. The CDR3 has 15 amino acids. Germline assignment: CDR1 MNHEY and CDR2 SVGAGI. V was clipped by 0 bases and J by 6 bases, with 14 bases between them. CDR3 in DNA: TGTGCCAGCAGTTACTCCCCCGAGTTCCGATCTGAAGCTTTCTTT. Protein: CASSYSPEFRSEAFF.

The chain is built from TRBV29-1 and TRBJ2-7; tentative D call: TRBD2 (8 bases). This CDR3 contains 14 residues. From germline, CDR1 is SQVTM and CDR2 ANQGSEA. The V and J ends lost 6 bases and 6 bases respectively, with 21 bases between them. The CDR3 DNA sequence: TGCAGCGTCGGGAGCGGGGGACAGAGCTTCGAGCAGTACTTC. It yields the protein CSVGSGGQSFEQYF.

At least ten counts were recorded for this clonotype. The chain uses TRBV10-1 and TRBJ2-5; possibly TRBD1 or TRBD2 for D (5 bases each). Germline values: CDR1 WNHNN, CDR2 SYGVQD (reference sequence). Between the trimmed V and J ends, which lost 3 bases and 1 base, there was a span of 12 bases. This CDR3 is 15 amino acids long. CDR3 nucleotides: TGCGCCAGCAGTGATGGGTGGGACGGCCAAGAGACCCAGTACTTC. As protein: CASSDGWDGQETQYF.

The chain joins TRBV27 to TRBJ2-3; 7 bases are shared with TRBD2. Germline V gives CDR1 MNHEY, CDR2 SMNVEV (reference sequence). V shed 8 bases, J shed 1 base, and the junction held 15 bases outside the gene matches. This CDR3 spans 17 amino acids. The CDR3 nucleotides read TGTGCCAGCGGTCTGGGGACTATTTTAAGCGGCACAGATACGCAGTATTTT. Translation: CASGLGTILSGTDTQYF.

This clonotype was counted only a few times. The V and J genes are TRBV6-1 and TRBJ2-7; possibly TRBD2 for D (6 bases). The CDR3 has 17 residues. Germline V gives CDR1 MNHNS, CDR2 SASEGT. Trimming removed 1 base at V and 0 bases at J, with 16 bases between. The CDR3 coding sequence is TGTGCCAGCAGTGAAGTCGCCGGCGGGGTGAGCTCCTACGAGCAGTACTTC. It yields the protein CASSEVAGGVSSYEQYF.

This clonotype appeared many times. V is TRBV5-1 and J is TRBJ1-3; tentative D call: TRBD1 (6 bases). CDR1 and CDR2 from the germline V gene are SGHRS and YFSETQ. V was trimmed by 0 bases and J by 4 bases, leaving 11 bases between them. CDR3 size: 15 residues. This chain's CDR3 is CASSLAGGPGNTIYF. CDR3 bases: TGCGCCAGCAGCTTGGCCGGGGGGCCGGGAAACACCATATATTTT.

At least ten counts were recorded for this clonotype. The CDR3 protein is CASSIRQAGYSNQPQHF. The CDR3 nucleotides read TGTGCCAGTAGTATCCGACAGGCCGGCTATAGCAATCAGCCCCAGCATTTT. The chain has TRBV19 and TRBJ1-5; D possibly corresponds to TRBD1 (6 bases). With 3 bases removed from V and 0 bases from J, the gap between germline ends came to 15 bases. The CDR3 sequence is 17 residues long. The germline gives CDR1 LNHDA, CDR2 SQIVND (reference sequence).

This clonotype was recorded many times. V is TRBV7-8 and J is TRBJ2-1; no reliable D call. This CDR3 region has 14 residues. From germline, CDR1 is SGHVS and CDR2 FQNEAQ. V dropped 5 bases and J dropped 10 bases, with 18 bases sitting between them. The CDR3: CASSPERASWEQFF. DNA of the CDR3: TGTGCCAGCAGCCCCGAGCGTGCAAGCTGGGAGCAGTTCTTC.

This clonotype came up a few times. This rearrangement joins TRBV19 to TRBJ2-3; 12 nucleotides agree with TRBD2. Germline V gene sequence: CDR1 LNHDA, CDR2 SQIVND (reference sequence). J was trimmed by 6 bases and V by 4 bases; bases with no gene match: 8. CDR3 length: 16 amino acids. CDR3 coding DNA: TGTGCCAGTAGTACCTGGACTAGCGGGATGGTGGATACGCAGTATTTT. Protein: CASSTWTSGMVDTQYF.

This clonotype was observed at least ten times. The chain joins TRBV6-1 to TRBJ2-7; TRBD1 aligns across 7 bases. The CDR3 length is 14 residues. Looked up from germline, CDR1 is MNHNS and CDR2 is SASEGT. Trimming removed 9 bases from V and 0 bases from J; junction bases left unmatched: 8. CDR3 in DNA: TGTGCCAGTATTGACAGGGCGAGCTCCTACGAGCAGTACTTC. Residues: CASIDRASSYEQYF.